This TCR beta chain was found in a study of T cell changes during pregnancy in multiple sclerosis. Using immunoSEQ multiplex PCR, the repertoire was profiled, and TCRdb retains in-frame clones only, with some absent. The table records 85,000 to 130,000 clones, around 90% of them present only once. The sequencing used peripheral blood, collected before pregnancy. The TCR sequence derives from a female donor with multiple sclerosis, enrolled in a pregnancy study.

In nucleotides, the CDR3 is TGTGCCAGCGGGCGGACAGGGGCATTAAATGAGCAGTTCTTC. This codes for CASGRTGALNEQFF. The chain links TRBV7-6 to TRBJ2-1, with 9 bases that match TRBD1. The CDR3 is made up of 14 amino acids. J was trimmed by 7 bases and V by 8 bases; bases with no gene match: 9. The germline V gene has CDR1 SGHVS and CDR2 FNYEAQ.